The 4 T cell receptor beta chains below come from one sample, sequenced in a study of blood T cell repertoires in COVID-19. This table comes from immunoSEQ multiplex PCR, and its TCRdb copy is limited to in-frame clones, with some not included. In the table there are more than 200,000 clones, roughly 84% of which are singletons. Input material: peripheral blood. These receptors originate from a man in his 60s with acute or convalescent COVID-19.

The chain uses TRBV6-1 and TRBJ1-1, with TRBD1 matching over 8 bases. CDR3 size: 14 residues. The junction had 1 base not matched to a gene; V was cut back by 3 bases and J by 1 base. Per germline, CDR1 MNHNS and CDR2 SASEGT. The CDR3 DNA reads TGTGCCAGCAGTGACAGGGGGCGGAACACTGAAGCTTTCTTT. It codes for CASSDRGRNTEAFF.

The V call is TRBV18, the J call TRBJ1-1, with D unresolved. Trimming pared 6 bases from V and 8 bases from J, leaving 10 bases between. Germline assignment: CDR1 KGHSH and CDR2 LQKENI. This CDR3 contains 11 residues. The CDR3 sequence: CASSLQKEAFF. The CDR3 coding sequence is TGTGCCAGCTCCCTCCAGAAAGAAGCTTTCTTT.

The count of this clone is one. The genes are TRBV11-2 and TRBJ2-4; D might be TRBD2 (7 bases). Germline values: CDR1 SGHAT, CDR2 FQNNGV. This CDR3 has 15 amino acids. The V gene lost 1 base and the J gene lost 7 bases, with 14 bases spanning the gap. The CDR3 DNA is TGTGCCAGCAGCTTAGGAGGGGGGAGGGTGAACATTCAGTACTTC. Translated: CASSLGGGRVNIQYF. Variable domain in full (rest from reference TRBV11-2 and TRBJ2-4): EAGVAQSPRYKIIEKRQSVAFWCNPISGHATLYWYQQILGQGPKLLIQFQNNGVVDDSQLPKDRFSAERLKGVDSTLKIQPAKLEDSAVYLCASSLGGGRVNIQYFGAGTRLSVL.

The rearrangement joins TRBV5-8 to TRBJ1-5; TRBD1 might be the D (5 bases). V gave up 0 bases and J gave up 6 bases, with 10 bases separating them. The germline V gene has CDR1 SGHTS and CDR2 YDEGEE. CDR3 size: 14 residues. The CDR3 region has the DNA TGTGCCAGCAGCTTGGCGGCAGGGCTTCAGCCCCAGCATTTT. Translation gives CASSLAAGLQPQHF.